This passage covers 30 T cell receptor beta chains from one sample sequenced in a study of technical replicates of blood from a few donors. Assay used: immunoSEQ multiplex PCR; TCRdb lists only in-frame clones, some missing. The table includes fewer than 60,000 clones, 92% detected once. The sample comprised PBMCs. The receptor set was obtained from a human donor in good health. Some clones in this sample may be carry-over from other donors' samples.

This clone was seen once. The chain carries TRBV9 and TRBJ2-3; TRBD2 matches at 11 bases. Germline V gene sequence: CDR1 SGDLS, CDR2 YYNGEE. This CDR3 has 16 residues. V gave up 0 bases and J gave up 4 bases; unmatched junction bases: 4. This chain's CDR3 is CASSVGTSGRSDTQYF. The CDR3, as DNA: TGTGCCAGCAGCGTAGGAACTAGCGGGAGATCAGATACGCAGTATTTT.

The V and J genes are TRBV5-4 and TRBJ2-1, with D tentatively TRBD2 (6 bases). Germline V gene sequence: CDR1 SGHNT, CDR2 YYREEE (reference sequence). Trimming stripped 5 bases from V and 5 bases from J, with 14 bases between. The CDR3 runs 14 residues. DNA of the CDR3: TGTGCCAGCAGGCGTCTCGGGGAGGACAATGAGCAGTTCTTC. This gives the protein CASRRLGEDNEQFF. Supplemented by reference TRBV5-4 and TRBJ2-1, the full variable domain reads ETGVTQSPTHLIKTRGQQVTLRCSSQSGHNTVSWYQQALGQGPQFIFQYYREEENGRGNFPPRFSGLQFPNYSSELNVNALELDDSALYLCASRRLGEDNEQFFGPGTRLTVL.

The CDR3 nucleotides are TGTGCCAGCAACCTAGCGGGAAGGAGCTCCTACGAGCAGTACTTC. Protein product: CASNLAGRSSYEQYF. The chain has TRBV5-4 and TRBJ2-7; 9 nucleotides agree with TRBD2. The germline V gene has CDR1 SGHNT and CDR2 YYREEE (reference sequence). The CDR3 length is 15 residues. V lost 6 bases, J lost 0 bases, and 7 bases stayed unmatched.

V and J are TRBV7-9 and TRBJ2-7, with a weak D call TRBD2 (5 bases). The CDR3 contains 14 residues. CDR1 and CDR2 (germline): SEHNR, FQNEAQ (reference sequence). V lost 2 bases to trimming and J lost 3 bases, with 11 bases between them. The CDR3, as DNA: TGTGCCAGCAGCTTATTCGGGAACCTCTACGAGCAGTACTTC. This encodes CASSLFGNLYEQYF.

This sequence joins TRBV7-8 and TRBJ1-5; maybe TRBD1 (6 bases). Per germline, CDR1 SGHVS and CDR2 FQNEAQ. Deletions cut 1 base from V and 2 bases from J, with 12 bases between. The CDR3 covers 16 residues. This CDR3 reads CASSLGGRNGNQPQHF. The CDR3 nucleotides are TGTGCCAGCAGCTTAGGGGGGCGAAATGGCAATCAGCCCCAGCATTTT. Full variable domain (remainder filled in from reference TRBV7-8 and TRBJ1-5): GAGVSQSPRYKVAKRGQDVALRCDPISGHVSLFWYQQALGQGPEFLTYFQNEAQLDKSGLPSDRFFAERPEGSVSTLKIQRTQQEDSAVYLCASSLGGRNGNQPQHFGDGTRLSIL.

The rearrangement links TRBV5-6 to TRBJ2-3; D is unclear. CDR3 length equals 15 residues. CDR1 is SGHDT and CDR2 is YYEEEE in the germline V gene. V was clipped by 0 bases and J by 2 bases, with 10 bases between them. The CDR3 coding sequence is TGTGCCAGCAGCTTGGTGGGCCAGCCCACAGATACGCAGTATTTT. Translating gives CASSLVGQPTDTQYF.

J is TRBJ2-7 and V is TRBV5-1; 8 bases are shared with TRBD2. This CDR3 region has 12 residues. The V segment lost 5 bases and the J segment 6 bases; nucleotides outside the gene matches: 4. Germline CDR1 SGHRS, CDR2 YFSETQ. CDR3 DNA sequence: TGCGCCAGCAGTAGGAGCGGGGGCGAGCAGTACTTC. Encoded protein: CASSRSGGEQYF.

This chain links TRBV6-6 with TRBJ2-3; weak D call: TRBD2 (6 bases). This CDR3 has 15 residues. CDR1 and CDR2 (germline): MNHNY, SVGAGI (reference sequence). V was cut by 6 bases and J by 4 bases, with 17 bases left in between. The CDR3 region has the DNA TGTGCCAGCAGGAGCGGGCCCGTCCCCCCAGATACGCAGTATTTT. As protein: CASRSGPVPPDTQYF.

The CDR3 reads CASSPGGSFSNQPQHF. In DNA, the CDR3 is TGCGCCAGCAGCCCAGGAGGGTCCTTTAGCAATCAGCCCCAGCATTTT. This rearrangement joins TRBV4-1 to TRBJ1-5; no definite D call. Germline V CDR1 and CDR2: MGHRA, YSYEKL. Trimming removed 4 bases at V and 0 bases at J, with 13 bases between. The CDR3 has 16 residues.

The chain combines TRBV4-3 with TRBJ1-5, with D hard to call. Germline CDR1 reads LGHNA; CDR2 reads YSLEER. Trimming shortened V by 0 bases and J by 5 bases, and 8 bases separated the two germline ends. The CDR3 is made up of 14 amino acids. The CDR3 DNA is TGCGCCAGCAGCCAAGATTTGTCTGATCAGCCCCAGCATTTT. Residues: CASSQDLSDQPQHF.

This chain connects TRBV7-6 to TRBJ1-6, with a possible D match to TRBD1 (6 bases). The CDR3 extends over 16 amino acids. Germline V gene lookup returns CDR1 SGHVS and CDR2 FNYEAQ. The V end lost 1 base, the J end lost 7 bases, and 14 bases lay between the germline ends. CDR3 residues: CASSLDRAQTNSPLHF. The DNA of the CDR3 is TGTGCCAGCAGCTTAGACAGGGCCCAGACGAATTCACCCCTCCACTTT. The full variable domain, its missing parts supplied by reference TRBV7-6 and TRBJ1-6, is GAGVSQSPRYKVTKRGQDVALRCDPISGHVSLYWYRQALGQGPEFLTYFNYEAQQDKSGLPNDRFSAERPEGSISTLTIQRTEQRDSAMYRCASSLDRAQTNSPLHFGNGTRLTVT.

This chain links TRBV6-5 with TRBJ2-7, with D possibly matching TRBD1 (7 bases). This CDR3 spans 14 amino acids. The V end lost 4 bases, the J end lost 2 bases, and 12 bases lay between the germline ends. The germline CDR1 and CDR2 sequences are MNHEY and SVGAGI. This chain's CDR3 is CASSFQGGTYEQYF. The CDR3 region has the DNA TGTGCCAGCAGTTTTCAGGGGGGTACCTACGAGCAGTACTTC.

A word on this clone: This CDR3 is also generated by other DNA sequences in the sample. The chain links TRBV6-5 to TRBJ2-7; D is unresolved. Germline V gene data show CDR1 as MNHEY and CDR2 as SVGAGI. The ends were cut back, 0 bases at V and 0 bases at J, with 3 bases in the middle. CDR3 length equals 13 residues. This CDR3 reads CASSYSSSYEQYF. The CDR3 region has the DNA TGTGCCAGCAGTTACTCCTCCTCCTACGAGCAGTACTTC.

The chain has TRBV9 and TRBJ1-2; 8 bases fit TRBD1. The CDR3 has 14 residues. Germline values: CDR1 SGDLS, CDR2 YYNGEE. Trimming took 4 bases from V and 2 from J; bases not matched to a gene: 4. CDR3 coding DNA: TGTGCCAGCAGCCCGACAGGGGCAAACTATGGCTACACCTTC. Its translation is CASSPTGANYGYTF.

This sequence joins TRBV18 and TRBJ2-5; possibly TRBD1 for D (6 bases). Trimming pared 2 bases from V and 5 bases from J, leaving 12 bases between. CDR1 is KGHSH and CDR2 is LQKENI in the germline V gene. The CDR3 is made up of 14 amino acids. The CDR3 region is CASSPKTGTETQYF. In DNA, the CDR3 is TGTGCCAGCTCACCAAAGACAGGAACCGAGACCCAGTACTTC.

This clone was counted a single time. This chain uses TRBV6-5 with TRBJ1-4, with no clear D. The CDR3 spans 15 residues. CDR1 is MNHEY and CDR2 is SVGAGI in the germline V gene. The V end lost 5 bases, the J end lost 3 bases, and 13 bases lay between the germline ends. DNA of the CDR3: TGTGCCAGCAGTCGGGGAGGGAGGGCTAATGAAAAACTGTTTTTT. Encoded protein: CASSRGGRANEKLFF.

Written as DNA, the CDR3 is TGTGCCAGTAGTAACACTTACAGGGTTTGGACTGAAGCTTTCTTT. Its protein is CASSNTYRVWTEAFF. The gene calls are TRBV19 and TRBJ1-1; possible D gene TRBD1, 6 bases. Trimming stripped 4 bases from V and 5 bases from J, with 17 bases between. CDR1 is LNHDA and CDR2 is SQIVND in the germline V gene (reference sequence). The CDR3 covers 15 residues. Full variable domain (missing parts from reference TRBV19 and TRBJ1-1): DGGITQSPKYLFRKEGQNVTLSCEQNLNHDAMYWYRQDPGQGLRLIYYSQIVNDFQKGDIAEGYSVSREKKESFPLTVTSAQKNPTAFYLCASSNTYRVWTEAFFGQGTRLTVV.

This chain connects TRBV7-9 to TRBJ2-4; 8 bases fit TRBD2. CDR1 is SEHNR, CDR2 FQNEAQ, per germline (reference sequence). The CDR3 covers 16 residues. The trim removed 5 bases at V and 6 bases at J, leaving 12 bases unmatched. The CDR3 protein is CASSPGIAGFVNIQYF. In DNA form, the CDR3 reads TGTGCCAGCAGCCCCGGGATAGCGGGGTTCGTAAACATTCAGTACTTC. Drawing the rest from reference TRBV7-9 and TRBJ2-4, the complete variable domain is DTGVSQNPRHKITKRGQNVTFRCDPISEHNRLYWYRQTLGQGPEFLTYFQNEAQLEKSRLLSDRFSAERPKGSFSTLEIQRTEQGDSAMYLCASSPGIAGFVNIQYFGAGTRLSVL.

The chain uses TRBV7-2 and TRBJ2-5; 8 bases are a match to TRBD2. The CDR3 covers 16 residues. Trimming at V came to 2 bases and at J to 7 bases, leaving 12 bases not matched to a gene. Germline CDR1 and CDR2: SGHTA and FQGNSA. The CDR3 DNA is TGTGCCAGCAGCTTACCCGGAATAGCGGGGTTCGTGACCCAGTACTTC. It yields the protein CASSLPGIAGFVTQYF.

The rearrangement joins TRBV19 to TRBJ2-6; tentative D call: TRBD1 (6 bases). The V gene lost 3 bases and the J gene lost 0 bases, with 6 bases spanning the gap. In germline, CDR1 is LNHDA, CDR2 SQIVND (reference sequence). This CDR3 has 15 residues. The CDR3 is CASSMTGSGANVLTF. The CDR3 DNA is TGTGCCAGTAGTATGACAGGCTCTGGGGCCAACGTCCTGACTTTC.

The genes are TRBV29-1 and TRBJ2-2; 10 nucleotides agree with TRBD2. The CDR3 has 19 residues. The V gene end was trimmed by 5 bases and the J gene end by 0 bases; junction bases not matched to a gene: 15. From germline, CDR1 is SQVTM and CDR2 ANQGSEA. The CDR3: CSVRTGVAGGGSNTGELFF. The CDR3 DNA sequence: TGCAGCGTTCGGACAGGAGTAGCGGGAGGAGGTTCGAACACCGGGGAGCTGTTTTTT.

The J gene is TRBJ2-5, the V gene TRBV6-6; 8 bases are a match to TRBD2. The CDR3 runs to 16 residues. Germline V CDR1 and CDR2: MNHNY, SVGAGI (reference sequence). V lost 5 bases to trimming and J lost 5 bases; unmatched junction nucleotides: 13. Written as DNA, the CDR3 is TGTGCCAGCAGTCGGGGACTAGGGAGTTCGATGGAGACCCAGTACTTC. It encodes CASSRGLGSSMETQYF.

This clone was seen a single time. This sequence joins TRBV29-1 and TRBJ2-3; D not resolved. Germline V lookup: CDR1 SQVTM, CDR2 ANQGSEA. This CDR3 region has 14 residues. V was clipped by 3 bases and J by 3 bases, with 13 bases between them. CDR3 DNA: TGCAGCGTTGATGTCTTGGAGAGGACAGATACGCAGTATTTT. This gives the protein CSVDVLERTDTQYF.

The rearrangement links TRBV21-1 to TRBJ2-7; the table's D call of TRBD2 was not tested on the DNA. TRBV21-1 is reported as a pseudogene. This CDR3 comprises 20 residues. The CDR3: CASSQLSGTSGRPSSYEQYF. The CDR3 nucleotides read TGTGCCAGCAGCCAACTATCCGGGACTAGCGGGAGGCCCAGCTCCTACGAGCAGTACTTC.

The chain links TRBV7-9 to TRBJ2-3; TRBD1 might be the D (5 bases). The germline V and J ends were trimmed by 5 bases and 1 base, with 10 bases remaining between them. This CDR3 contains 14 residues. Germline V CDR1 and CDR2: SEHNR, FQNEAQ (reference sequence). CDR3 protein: CASSPMTGTDTQYF. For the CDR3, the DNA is TGTGCCAGCAGCCCGATGACAGGCACAGATACGCAGTATTTT.

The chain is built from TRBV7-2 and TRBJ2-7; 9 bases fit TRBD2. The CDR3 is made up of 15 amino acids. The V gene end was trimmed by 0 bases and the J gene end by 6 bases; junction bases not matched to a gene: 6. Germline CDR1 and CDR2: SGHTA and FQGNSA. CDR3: CASSLAGTSLGEQYF. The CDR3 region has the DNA TGTGCCAGCAGCTTAGCAGGGACTAGCTTAGGCGAGCAGTACTTC.

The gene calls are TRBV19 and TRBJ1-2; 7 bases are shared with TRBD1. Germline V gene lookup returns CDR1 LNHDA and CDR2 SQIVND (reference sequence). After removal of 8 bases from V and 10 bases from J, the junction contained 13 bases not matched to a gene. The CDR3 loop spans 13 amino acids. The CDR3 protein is CASAFDRVFNYTF. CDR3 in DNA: TGTGCCAGTGCCTTCGACAGGGTTTTTAACTACACCTTC.

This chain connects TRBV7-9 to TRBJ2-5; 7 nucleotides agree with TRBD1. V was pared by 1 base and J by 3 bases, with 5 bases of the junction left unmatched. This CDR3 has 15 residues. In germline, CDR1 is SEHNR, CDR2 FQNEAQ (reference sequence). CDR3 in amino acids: CASSLGQGWEETQYF. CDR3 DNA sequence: TGTGCCAGCAGCTTAGGACAGGGTTGGGAAGAGACCCAGTACTTC.

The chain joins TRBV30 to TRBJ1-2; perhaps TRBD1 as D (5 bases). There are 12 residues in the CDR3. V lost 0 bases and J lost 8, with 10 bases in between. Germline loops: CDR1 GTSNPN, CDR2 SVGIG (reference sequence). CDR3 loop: CAWSVFQGGYTF. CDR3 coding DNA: TGTGCCTGGAGTGTATTCCAGGGAGGCTACACCTTC.

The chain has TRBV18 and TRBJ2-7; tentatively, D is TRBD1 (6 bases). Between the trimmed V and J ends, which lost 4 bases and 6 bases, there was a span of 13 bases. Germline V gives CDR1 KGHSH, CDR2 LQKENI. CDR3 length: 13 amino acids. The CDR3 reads CASSQGETSEQYF. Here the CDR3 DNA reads TGTGCCAGCTCACAGGGGGAGACGTCCGAGCAGTACTTC.